These T cell receptor beta chains were read from a single sample in a study of blood T cell repertoires in COVID-19. Only in-frame clones appear in the TCRdb table, and some are missing; sequencing was by immunoSEQ multiplex PCR. The table includes roughly 150,000 clones, approximately 88% detected once. The sample comprised peripheral blood. Every receptor here comes from an elderly woman with active or convalescent COVID-19. Both conserved end residues are trimmed from each CDR3. Fields, in order: D gene, J gene, V gene, CDR3 protein. The D gene is left open where the match is weak.

TRBD2 TRBJ2-5 TRBV14 ASSHWTSGAQETQY
TRBD1 TRBJ1-2 TRBV30 AWTQGAGAYGYT
TRBD2 TRBJ2-3 TRBV7-9 ASSPSGTSGRDTQY
TRBD1 TRBJ2-3 TRBV7-3 ASSSSPPGTGTSTQY
- TRBJ1-1 TRBV18 ASSEMGAGEAF
- TRBJ1-2 TRBV9 ASSAQQGGQVGYT
- TRBJ1-1 TRBV7-2 ASSLGSQNTEAF
- TRBJ2-2 TRBV4-3 ASSQDGHRVGGTGELF
TRBD1 TRBJ1-5 TRBV7-2 ASSPRPGTESNQPQH
TRBD1 TRBJ2-5 TRBV29-1 SVTAGTGSKTQY
- TRBJ2-1 TRBV4-3 ASSQGLGTGNGHEQF
- TRBJ2-7 TRBV11-3 ASSLWGQGSYEQY
- TRBJ1-1 TRBV6-5 ASSYRGSTEAF
- TRBJ1-6 TRBV2 ASSDRGSNSPLH
- TRBJ1-2 TRBV3-1/TRBV3-2 ASSNWTEYGYT
TRBD2 TRBJ2-3 TRBV18 ASSPPASGGTDTQY
TRBD1 TRBJ2-7 TRBV11-1 ASSVGQGAPYEQY
TRBD1 TRBJ1-2 TRBV7-9 ASSLGGGAGYGYT
- TRBJ2-2 TRBV7-2 ASSYRQNTGELF
- TRBJ2-7 TRBV29-1 SVDSGSYEQY
TRBD2 TRBJ2-5 TRBV25-1 ASSVIGGRETQY
- TRBJ2-2 TRBV19 ASGPTNTGELF
TRBD1 TRBJ1-1 TRBV18 ASSPTGGNVGTEAF
TRBD2 TRBJ2-6 TRBV9 ASSPQLAGFLSGANVLT
- TRBJ2-7 TRBV27 ASSRGIGEQY
TRBD1 TRBJ1-2 TRBV5-6 ASSPRDRVGYT
TRBD1 TRBJ2-7 TRBV19 ASSILVGQDYEQY
TRBD2 TRBJ2-3 TRBV27 ASIPLLRRGGSTDTQY
TRBD1 TRBJ1-2 TRBV12-5 ASGLAMGQNYGYT
- TRBJ2-2 TRBV2 ASSTQGGRSGELF
- TRBJ1-4 TRBV11-3 ASSPPGWEEKLF
- TRBJ1-2 TRBV30 AWSRQYGYT
- TRBJ1-2 TRBV6-2/TRBV6-3 ASSYFGGGEGYT
TRBD2 TRBJ2-2 TRBV7-2 ASRNSGGARTGELF
- TRBJ1-6 TRBV2 ASSERGQSYNSPLH